Each of the 5 T cell receptor beta chains below was sequenced from the same sample in a study of CD8 T cells in ankylosing spondylitis. Study outcomes and limitations: Characteristic of ankylosing spondylitis blood, it appeared, was a TCR beta motif comprising several highly homologous variants.

These receptors are not linked to any known antigen. TCRdb fed the 5' RACE reads into MiXCR, producing one record per CDR3 protein. The table lists some 700,000 distinct CDR3 sequences, 15% to 20% of them singletons. Specimen: blood, either unsorted or a sorted T cell fraction (not recorded which). The origin of the receptors is a male donor with ankylosing spondylitis.

The chain uses TRBV6-5 and TRBJ2-2, with TRBD2 matching 12 bases. This CDR3 spans 16 amino acids. Looked up from germline, CDR1 is MNHEY and CDR2 is SVGAGI. J lost 5 bases, V lost 2 bases, and 3 bases had no gene match. The CDR3 bases are TGTGCCAGCAGTTACCCCGGGACTAGCGGGACCGGGGAGCTGTTTTTT. This sequence encodes CASSYPGTSGTGELFF.

This clonotype was found a few times. The rearrangement joins TRBV4-1 to TRBJ2-7, with 8 bases aligning to TRBD1. J lost 7 bases, V lost 0 bases, and 8 bases had no gene match. There are 15 residues in the CDR3. Germline CDR1 and CDR2: MGHRA and YSYEKL. For the CDR3, the DNA is TGCGCCAGCAGCCAAGATAGGGGCAGGGGGCATGAGCAGTACTTC. Its protein is CASSQDRGRGHEQYF.

This clonotype was seen only a few times. V is TRBV6-1 and J is TRBJ1-5; D not certain. V dropped 4 bases and J dropped 6 bases, with 10 bases sitting between them. This CDR3 contains 13 residues. In germline, CDR1 is MNHNS, CDR2 SASEGT. The CDR3 DNA sequence: TGTGCCAGCAGTGCCCTGGCTGGTCAGCCCCAGCATTTT. Its protein product is CASSALAGQPQHF.

This clonotype was seen ten or more times. J is TRBJ2-4 and V is TRBV4-1, with 11 bases matching TRBD1. The CDR3 is 15 amino acids. CDR1 and CDR2 (germline): MGHRA, YSYEKL. The junction had 6 bases not matched to a gene; V was cut back by 0 bases and J by 11 bases. In DNA form, the CDR3 reads TGCGCCAGCAGCCAAGATAGATTGGACAGGGGGCTTCAGTACTTC. It yields the protein CASSQDRLDRGLQYF.

The chain recombines TRBV20-1 with TRBJ2-1; 10 bases line up with TRBD2. Losses at the gene ends were 2 bases for V and 6 bases for J; bases not matched to a gene: 10. The CDR3 has 16 residues. Looked up from germline, CDR1 is DFQATT and CDR2 is SNEGSKA (reference sequence). The CDR3 DNA reads as TGCAGTGCTAGAAGCCTAGCGGGAGTTGTTCCCAATGAGCAGTTCTTC. Its translation is CSARSLAGVVPNEQFF.